The 24 T cell receptor beta chains reported below all come from one sample, sequenced in a study of cytomegalovirus exposure and HLA in healthy donors. Sequenced by immunoSEQ multiplex PCR; TCRdb stores in-frame clones only, minus some. The sample shows 150,000 to 200,000 clones, more than 75% of them seen only once. The sample was PBMCs. These receptor sequences come from a man between 18 and 35 years old in good health and CMV-seropositive.

The V call is TRBV5-1, the J call TRBJ2-7; 9 bases align to TRBD2. Germline-derived CDR1 and CDR2 are SGHRS and YFSETQ. Trimming at V came to 2 bases and at J to 5 bases, leaving 14 bases not matched to a gene. The CDR3 is made up of 17 amino acids. The CDR3: CASSFLPIAGAPDEQYF. In DNA form, the CDR3 reads TGCGCCAGCAGCTTCTTGCCTATAGCGGGAGCTCCCGACGAGCAGTACTTC.

This clone was observed a single time. This rearrangement joins TRBV2 to TRBJ2-2; perhaps TRBD1 as D (5 bases). This CDR3 spans 16 amino acids. The V end was cut by 7 bases, the J end by 3 bases, with 18 bases between. CDR1 SNHLY and CDR2 FYNNEI come from the germline V gene. The CDR3 region has the DNA TGTGCCAGCAAGGAAGGATTGGGGCTTGACACCGGGGAGCTGTTTTTT. This codes for CASKEGLGLDTGELFF.

The CDR3 here is CATRKGSGKQFF. For the CDR3, the DNA is TGTGCCACCCGCAAAGGTTCAGGGAAGCAGTTCTTC. The rearrangement links TRBV7-9 to TRBJ2-1; tentative D call: TRBD1 (5 bases). This CDR3 has 12 residues. Between the trimmed V and J ends, which lost 10 bases and 11 bases, there was a span of 18 bases. CDR1 is SEHNR, CDR2 FQNEAQ, per germline (reference sequence).

The V gene is TRBV27, the J gene TRBJ1-1; 9 bases are a match to TRBD1. The germline CDR1 and CDR2 sequences are MNHEY and SMNVEV (reference sequence). The length of the CDR3 is 12 residues. V lost 5 bases to trimming and J lost 10 bases; unmatched junction nucleotides: 5. The CDR3 loop is CASSTGTGRAFF. CDR3 sequence (DNA): TGTGCCAGCAGTACCGGGACAGGGCGAGCTTTCTTT.

The rearrangement uses TRBV10-3 and TRBJ2-3, with 7 bases matching TRBD1. V lost 10 bases to trimming and J lost 4 bases; unmatched junction nucleotides: 17. The CDR3 is 16 residues long. Germline V CDR1 and CDR2: ENHRY, SYGVKD. CDR3 sequence: CATRGSHRGEADTQYF. CDR3 DNA sequence: TGTGCCACAAGAGGGAGTCACAGGGGAGAGGCAGATACGCAGTATTTT.

The rearrangement joins TRBV7-2 to TRBJ2-7, with TRBD1 identical over 7 bases. CDR1 and CDR2 (germline): SGHTA, FQGNSA. J lost 2 bases, V lost 7 bases, and 8 bases had no gene match. This CDR3 is built from 14 residues. This CDR3 reads CASNEQGVAYEQYF. DNA for the CDR3: TGTGCCAGCAACGAGCAGGGGGTGGCCTACGAGCAGTACTTC.

The chain carries TRBV5-1 and TRBJ2-7; TRBD1 aligns across 7 bases. The V gene's germline CDR1 is SGHRS and CDR2 YFSETQ. The CDR3 contains 13 residues. V shed 4 bases, J shed 3 bases, and the junction held 4 bases outside the gene matches. CDR3 residues: CASSPGQVYEQYF. CDR3 bases: TGCGCCAGCAGCCCCGGACAGGTCTACGAGCAGTACTTC.

This chain uses TRBV5-1 with TRBJ2-7; 8 nucleotides agree with TRBD2. With 4 bases clipped from V and 5 bases from J, the junction kept 20 bases outside the gene matches. CDR3 length: 18 residues. CDR1 is SGHRS and CDR2 is YFSETQ in the germline V gene. The CDR3 sequence: CASSGVFRGTRGGNEQYF. The CDR3 DNA follows: TGCGCCAGCAGCGGTGTATTTCGAGGGACTAGAGGGGGAAACGAGCAGTACTTC.

The chain employs TRBV25-1 and TRBJ1-6; 8 bases line up with TRBD1. The CDR3 is made up of 14 amino acids. Per the germline V gene, CDR1 is MGHDK and CDR2 is SYGVNS. V lost 6 bases to trimming and J lost 10 bases; unmatched junction nucleotides: 8. Written as DNA, the CDR3 is TGTGCCAGCAGATCCGGGACAGGCAACTCACCCCTCCACTTT. It codes for CASRSGTGNSPLHF. Full variable domain (rest looked up from reference TRBV25-1 and TRBJ1-6): EADIYQTPRYLVIGTGKKITLECSQTMGHDKMYWYQQDPGMELHLIHYSYGVNSTEKGDLSSESTVSRIRTEHFPLTLESARPSHTSQYLCASRSGTGNSPLHFGNGTRLTVT.

This clone was seen a handful of times. The chain recombines TRBV28 with TRBJ1-2; D is possibly TRBD1 (6 bases). V was pared by 4 bases and J by 2 bases, with 17 bases between. The germline V gene encodes CDR1 MDHEN and CDR2 SYDVKM. The CDR3 consists of 16 residues. CDR3 amino acids: CASSSPRDKGNYGYTF. Written as DNA, the CDR3 is TGTGCCAGCAGTTCACCCCGGGACAAAGGCAACTATGGCTACACCTTC.

The V call is TRBV6-4, the J call TRBJ1-1, with a tentative D call TRBD1 (6 bases). This CDR3 spans 13 amino acids. V was shortened by 4 bases and J by 5 bases, with 11 bases between the two germline ends. The germline V gene has CDR1 MRHNA and CDR2 SNTAGT. CDR3 nucleotides: TGTGCCAGCAGTGTGGAAGGGGGTACTGAAGCTTTCTTT. This gives the protein CASSVEGGTEAFF.

The gene calls are TRBV5-1 and TRBJ2-1; 8 bases line up with TRBD2. The CDR3 runs 14 residues. Trimming took 4 bases from V and 2 from J; bases not matched to a gene: 2. CDR1 SGHRS and CDR2 YFSETQ come from the germline V gene. The CDR3 reads CASSDSGTYNEQFF. In DNA form, the CDR3 reads TGCGCCAGCAGCGATAGCGGGACCTACAATGAGCAGTTCTTC.

The rearrangement links TRBV4-1 to TRBJ2-7; 7 bases line up with TRBD2. This CDR3 has 16 amino acids. The junction had 6 bases not matched to a gene; V was cut back by 1 base and J by 0 bases. Germline V gene sequence: CDR1 MGHRA, CDR2 YSYEKL. In DNA, the CDR3 is TGCGCCAGCAGCCAAGGCCCCGGGACTACCTCCTACGAGCAGTACTTC. This encodes CASSQGPGTTSYEQYF.

The chain joins TRBV27 to TRBJ2-7; D perhaps matches TRBD1 (6 bases). There are 15 residues in the CDR3. Germline-derived CDR1 and CDR2 are MNHEY and SMNVEV (reference sequence). Trimming shortened V by 6 bases and J by 1 base, and 16 bases separated the two germline ends. The CDR3, as DNA: TGTGCCAGCAGAAACGATGGGACACTTTCCTACGAGCAGTACTTC. Translated, it gives CASRNDGTLSYEQYF.

The V gene is TRBV28, the J gene TRBJ2-7; 8 bases line up with TRBD2. Germline lookup yields CDR1 MDHEN and CDR2 SYDVKM. The CDR3 is made up of 15 amino acids. Unmatched junction bases numbered 8, after V lost 4 bases and J lost 3 bases. The CDR3 DNA follows: TGTGCCAGCAGTTCCTCGACTAGCGACCTCTACGAGCAGTACTTC. Amino acid sequence: CASSSSTSDLYEQYF.

In its sample, this clone was seen once. The chain joins TRBV4-2 to TRBJ2-1; TRBD2 is a possible D gene (7 bases). The CDR3 contains 14 residues. Deletions cut 4 bases from V and 7 bases from J, with 14 bases between. CDR1 and CDR2 (germline): LGHNA, YNFKEQ. CDR3: CASSPGASGNEQFF. Written as DNA, the CDR3 is TGTGCCAGCAGCCCAGGGGCTAGCGGTAATGAGCAGTTCTTC.

This chain links TRBV19 with TRBJ1-4; TRBD1 matches at 10 bases. Trimming removed 5 bases from V and 10 bases from J; junction bases left unmatched: 16. The CDR3 spans 17 residues. The germline V gene has CDR1 LNHDA and CDR2 SQIVND (reference sequence). DNA of the CDR3: TGTGCCAGTAGTCGCTACCGGACAGGGGGAACTCAGGGAAAACTGTTTTTT. This codes for CASSRYRTGGTQGKLFF.

This chain connects TRBV5-4 to TRBJ2-7, with 11 bases matching TRBD1. Germline V gene data show CDR1 as SGHNT and CDR2 as YYREEE (reference sequence). V lost 1 base and J lost 2; bases outside the gene matches: 2. This CDR3 has 15 residues. In nucleotides, the CDR3 is TGTGCCAGCAGCTTGATGGGACAGGGGGCCTACGAGCAGTACTTC. Translation gives CASSLMGQGAYEQYF.

J is TRBJ2-2 and V is TRBV15; possibly TRBD1 for D (6 bases). V was trimmed by 1 base and J by 1 base, leaving 10 bases between them. Germline V gene lookup returns CDR1 LNHNV and CDR2 YYDKDF (reference sequence). The CDR3 totals 16 residues. The CDR3 sequence is CATSRGGQLNTGELFF. CDR3 in DNA: TGTGCCACCAGCAGAGGGGGACAATTGAACACCGGGGAGCTGTTTTTT.

The gene calls are TRBV5-4 and TRBJ2-4; D perhaps matches TRBD1 (6 bases). CDR1 and CDR2 (germline): SGHNT, YYREEE (reference sequence). V was clipped by 3 bases and J by 0 bases, with 13 bases between them. The CDR3 extends over 16 amino acids. The CDR3 loop is CASSSRGPQAKNIQYF. CDR3 DNA sequence: TGTGCCAGCAGCTCCAGGGGTCCACAAGCCAAAAACATTCAGTACTTC.

The gene calls are TRBV2 and TRBJ2-7; possibly TRBD2 for D (5 bases). CDR3 size: 14 residues. The germline V and J ends were trimmed by 6 bases and 0 bases, with 12 bases remaining between them. The germline V gene encodes CDR1 SNHLY and CDR2 FYNNEI. This CDR3 is CASRLRESSYEQYF. The DNA of the CDR3 is TGTGCCAGCAGACTCCGGGAAAGCTCCTACGAGCAGTACTTC.

This chain joins TRBV30 and TRBJ1-1; 9 bases are shared with TRBD1. This CDR3 region has 13 residues. Germline lookup yields CDR1 GTSNPN and CDR2 SVGIG (reference sequence). The CDR3 protein is CGLTGGALTEAFF. Here the CDR3 DNA reads TGTGGGTTAACAGGGGGCGCGTTGACTGAAGCTTTCTTT.

The chain uses TRBV9 and TRBJ2-5; D may be TRBD2 (6 bases). Trimming pared 0 bases from V and 5 bases from J, leaving 17 bases between. The length of the CDR3 is 16 residues. Germline V gene data show CDR1 as SGDLS and CDR2 as YYNGEE. The CDR3 nucleotides are TGTGCCAGCAGCGTAGGGCCGGAGGGCCCTCGCGAGACCCAGTACTTC. Its translation: CASSVGPEGPRETQYF.

The chain is built from TRBV5-4 and TRBJ1-4; 8 nucleotides line up with TRBD1. CDR1 is SGHNT, CDR2 YYREEE, per germline (reference sequence). J lost 8 bases, V lost 4 bases, and 4 bases had no gene match. The CDR3 totals 13 residues. The CDR3 DNA sequence: TGTGCCAGCAGCCGGGACAGGAAGGAAAAACTGTTTTTT. Its translation: CASSRDRKEKLFF.